A selection of T cell receptor beta chains follows, all from one sample in a study of T cell responses to AZD1222 COVID-19 vaccine. Clones were sequenced by immunoSEQ multiplex PCR, and TCRdb holds only the in-frame ones, with some missing. Among 70,000 to 85,000 clones listed, over 80% were seen once. Material: peripheral blood, obtained on day 0 of AZD1222 vaccination. The receptors derive from an adult in good health. The CDR3 runs from the conserved cysteine through the conserved F or W. The order of the fields is D gene, CDR3 length, clone size, V gene, J gene, CDR3 DNA, CDR3 protein. A D gene is named only where the DNA matches it firmly. Expanded clones get a size class; other rows say once, few or many, or leave the size out.

D: TRBD1; length: 17; size: .; V: TRBV4-1; J: TRBJ2-6; DNA: TGCGCCAGCAGTAAGGTCAGGGGGCAGTCTGGGGCCAACGTCCTGACTTTC; CDR3: CASSKVRGQSGANVLTF
D: .; length: 15; size: once; V: TRBV6-5; J: TRBJ1-2; DNA: TGTGCCAGCAGGCAGGCAGGGTTGGGGGACTATGGCTACACCTTC; CDR3: CASRQAGLGDYGYTF
D: TRBD1; length: 12; size: .; V: TRBV2; J: TRBJ1-1; DNA: TGTGCCAGCAGGAAAACAGGGGGCCTGGCTTTCTTT; CDR3: CASRKTGGLAFF
D: .; length: 13; size: .; V: TRBV12-3/TRBV12-4; J: TRBJ1-1; DNA: TGTGCCAGCAGTTTTTGGGGGGACACTGAAGCTTTCTTT; CDR3: CASSFWGDTEAFF
D: .; length: 15; size: .; V: TRBV6-4; J: TRBJ2-1; DNA: TGTGCCAGCAGTGACTCTCCAGAATCCTACAATGAGCAGTTCTTC; CDR3: CASSDSPESYNEQFF
D: .; length: 14; size: .; V: TRBV4-1; J: TRBJ2-5; DNA: TGCGCCAGCAGCCCGGGGGCGGGGAGTGGGACCCAGTACTTC; CDR3: CASSPGAGSGTQYF
D: TRBD2; length: 18; size: .; V: TRBV19; J: TRBJ2-1; DNA: TGTGCCAGTATGGGACTAGCGGGAGAAAGGGGCTCCTACAATGAGCAGTTCTTC; CDR3: CASMGLAGERGSYNEQFF
D: .; length: 15; size: .; V: TRBV5-6; J: TRBJ2-7; DNA: TGTGCCAGCAGCTCTGGCGGACCGGCGGCCTACGAGCAGTACTTC; CDR3: CASSSGGPAAYEQYF
D: TRBD1; length: 15; size: .; V: TRBV7-9; J: TRBJ2-7; DNA: TGTGCCAGCAGCTTTCGGACAGGGGGCAGGGACGAGCAGTACTTC; CDR3: CASSFRTGGRDEQYF
D: TRBD1; length: 13; size: once; V: TRBV30; J: TRBJ2-7; DNA: TGTGCCTGGACAGAGGGGGCGGTCTACGAGCAGTACTTC; CDR3: CAWTEGAVYEQYF
D: .; length: 17; size: .; V: TRBV5-6; J: TRBJ2-3; DNA: TGTGCCAGCAGCTTGGGACAGCTAGAGCATAGCACAGATACGCAGTATTTT; CDR3: CASSLGQLEHSTDTQYF
D: TRBD1; length: 15; size: .; V: TRBV5-1; J: TRBJ1-4; DNA: TGCGCCAGCAGCCTCGGACAGGGCGGTAATGAAAAACTGTTTTTT; CDR3: CASSLGQGGNEKLFF
D: .; length: 14; size: .; V: TRBV2; J: TRBJ1-2; DNA: TGTGCCAGCAGTGAGTTGGGCACAAGCGATGGCTACACCTTC; CDR3: CASSELGTSDGYTF
D: .; length: 13; size: .; V: TRBV10-3; J: TRBJ2-2; DNA: TGTGCCGTTGGACAGACGAACACCGGGGAGCTGTTTTTT; CDR3: CAVGQTNTGELFF
D: .; length: 15; size: .; V: TRBV7-8; J: TRBJ1-1; DNA: TGTGCCAGCAGCCTCCGCGGGCGCGGGGACACTGAAGCTTTCTTT; CDR3: CASSLRGRGDTEAFF
D: .; length: 16; size: .; V: TRBV13; J: TRBJ2-3; DNA: TGTGCCAGCAGCTTTATAAAGGGAACTGCCACAGATACGCAGTATTTT; CDR3: CASSFIKGTATDTQYF
D: TRBD1; length: 16; size: .; V: TRBV5-6; J: TRBJ2-2; DNA: TGTGCCAGCAGCTTGCCCGGACAGGAGATCACCGGGGAGCTGTTTTTT; CDR3: CASSLPGQEITGELFF
D: TRBD2; length: 13; size: .; V: TRBV12-3/TRBV12-4; J: TRBJ2-1; DNA: TGTGCCAGCAGTTTACTGCTAGCGGGGGAACCCTTCTTC; CDR3: CASSLLLAGEPFF
D: .; length: 13; size: .; V: TRBV7-2; J: TRBJ2-5; DNA: TGTGCCAGCAGCTCCGAAGGGGGGGGGACCCAGTACTTC; CDR3: CASSSEGGGTQYF
D: .; length: 14; size: .; V: TRBV3-1/TRBV3-2; J: TRBJ2-7; DNA: TGTGCCAGCAGCCCTGCCCATAACAGGGCCGAGCAGTACTTC; CDR3: CASSPAHNRAEQYF
D: .; length: 13; size: .; V: TRBV7-9; J: TRBJ1-2; DNA: TGTGCCAGCACGAGCGGCGGATACTATGGCTACACCTTC; CDR3: CASTSGGYYGYTF
D: TRBD2; length: 17; size: .; V: TRBV7-2; J: TRBJ2-1; DNA: TGTGCCAGCAGCTTTCGGGCTAGCGGAAACTCCTACAATGAGCAGTTCTTC; CDR3: CASSFRASGNSYNEQFF
D: .; length: 13; size: .; V: TRBV24-1; J: TRBJ2-3; DNA: TGTGCCACCAGTGGGGCAGGGACGGATACGCAGTATTTT; CDR3: CATSGAGTDTQYF
D: .; length: 13; size: few; V: TRBV7-2; J: TRBJ2-7; DNA: TGTGCCAGCAGCTTACAGGGATTCAAGGAGCAGTACTTC; CDR3: CASSLQGFKEQYF
D: .; length: 11; size: .; V: TRBV10-3; J: TRBJ1-4; DNA: TGTGCCATTTTCGGGGACGGTGGACTGTTTTTT; CDR3: CAIFGDGGLFF
D: TRBD2; length: 17; size: .; V: TRBV10-3; J: TRBJ2-1; DNA: TGTGCCACACGGACTAGCGGGAGTGGTAGAGGTCACAATGAGCAGTTCTTC; CDR3: CATRTSGSGRGHNEQFF
D: TRBD1; length: 16; size: .; V: TRBV28; J: TRBJ1-1; DNA: TGTGCCAGCACCCCCCTAAAGGCAGGGGGCGGAACTGAAGCTTTCTTT; CDR3: CASTPLKAGGGTEAFF
D: .; length: 12; size: .; V: TRBV29-1; J: TRBJ2-3; DNA: TGCAGCGTTGAAGAGGGCCCCTATACGCAGTATTTT; CDR3: CSVEEGPYTQYF
D: TRBD1; length: 13; size: .; V: TRBV3-1/TRBV3-2; J: TRBJ1-1; DNA: TGTGCCAGCAGCCAATTACAGGGGCGGGAAGCTTTCTTT; CDR3: CASSQLQGREAFF
D: .; length: 14; size: .; V: TRBV7-2; J: TRBJ1-6; DNA: TGTGCCAGCAGCTTGGGCGGAGTCGGAGGGCCCCTCCACTTT; CDR3: CASSLGGVGGPLHF
D: .; length: 15; size: .; V: TRBV19; J: TRBJ1-1; DNA: TGTGCCAGTAGTATAATCTTGGAGGGAAGCACTGAAGCTTTCTTT; CDR3: CASSIILEGSTEAFF
D: TRBD1; length: 16; size: .; V: TRBV4-2; J: TRBJ2-7; DNA: TGTGCCAGCAGCCCCACCCTATGGGACAGGGGGCCCGAGCAGTACTTC; CDR3: CASSPTLWDRGPEQYF
D: .; length: 15; size: .; V: TRBV5-1; J: TRBJ1-1; DNA: TGCGCCAGCAGCACCCTTCAGGGTGGGAACACTGAAGCTTTCTTT; CDR3: CASSTLQGGNTEAFF
D: .; length: 17; size: .; V: TRBV30; J: TRBJ1-5; DNA: TGTGCCTGGAGTGTACCCCACGGCAGGGGACGGAATCAGCCCCAGCATTTT; CDR3: CAWSVPHGRGRNQPQHF
D: .; length: 13; size: .; V: TRBV9; J: TRBJ1-1; DNA: TGTGCCAGCAGTGTAGGGGCGGGCACTGAAGCTTTCTTT; CDR3: CASSVGAGTEAFF
D: .; length: 13; size: .; V: TRBV5-1; J: TRBJ1-1; DNA: TGCGCCAGCAGCCTAGACATGAACACTGAAGCTTTCTTT; CDR3: CASSLDMNTEAFF
D: .; length: 13; size: many; V: TRBV4-1; J: TRBJ1-1; DNA: TGCGCCAGCAGCCAAGAGGAGAACACTGAAGCTTTCTTT; CDR3: CASSQEENTEAFF
D: .; length: 14; size: few; V: TRBV5-1; J: TRBJ2-1; DNA: TGCGCCAGCAGCGCAGGGAAAGCCTACAATGAGCAGTTCTTC; CDR3: CASSAGKAYNEQFF
D: .; length: 13; size: .; V: TRBV12-3/TRBV12-4; J: TRBJ2-1; DNA: TGTGCCAGCAGTTTATTAGCCTACAATGAGCAGTTCTTC; CDR3: CASSLLAYNEQFF
D: TRBD1; length: 17; size: .; V: TRBV10-3; J: TRBJ1-3; DNA: TGTGCCATCAGTCCCAGGGGGACAGGGAACTCTGGAAACACCATATATTTT; CDR3: CAISPRGTGNSGNTIYF
D: TRBD1; length: 14; size: .; V: TRBV6-2/TRBV6-3; J: TRBJ1-5; DNA: TGTGCCAGCAGTTTCGGGACAGGGTATCAGCCCCAGCATTTT; CDR3: CASSFGTGYQPQHF
D: TRBD1; length: 14; size: .; V: TRBV6-5; J: TRBJ1-5; DNA: TGTGCCAGCGGCGGGACAGGGGCAAATCAGCCCCAGCATTTT; CDR3: CASGGTGANQPQHF